The present TCR beta chain was sequenced within a study of graft-versus-host responses after intestinal transplantation. The wider study: Recipients uniformly received anti-thymocyte globulin induction, followed by tacrolimus and steroids for roughly 3 years.

V lost 8 bases and J lost 1, with 12 bases in between. Looked up from germline, CDR1 is MNHEY and CDR2 is SVGAGI. The CDR3 spans 13 residues. Profiled with immunoSEQ multiplex PCR; TCRdb holds only in-frame clones, not every one. The data hold 12,000 or so clones, with over 60% observed a single time. Study-wide findings and caveats: GvH clone levels peaked in circulation, and this peak was associated with early post-transplant HvG declines. Some patients had graft-donor T cell macrochimerism. In their allografts, the ratios of graft-versus-host to host-versus-graft T cell clones were high.

Comment on this clone: Antigen unknown.

The chain carries TRBV6-5 and TRBJ2-7; perhaps D is TRBD1 or TRBD2 (5 bases each). Here the sequenced sample was PBMCs, taken nearly 500 days after intestinal transplant. The origin of this receptor is a human patient who received an intestinal transplant, so some T cells may come from the graft donor. The CDR3 spells CASGWDASYEQYF. The CDR3 nucleotides are TGTGCCAGCGGGTGGGACGCATCCTACGAGCAGTACTTC.